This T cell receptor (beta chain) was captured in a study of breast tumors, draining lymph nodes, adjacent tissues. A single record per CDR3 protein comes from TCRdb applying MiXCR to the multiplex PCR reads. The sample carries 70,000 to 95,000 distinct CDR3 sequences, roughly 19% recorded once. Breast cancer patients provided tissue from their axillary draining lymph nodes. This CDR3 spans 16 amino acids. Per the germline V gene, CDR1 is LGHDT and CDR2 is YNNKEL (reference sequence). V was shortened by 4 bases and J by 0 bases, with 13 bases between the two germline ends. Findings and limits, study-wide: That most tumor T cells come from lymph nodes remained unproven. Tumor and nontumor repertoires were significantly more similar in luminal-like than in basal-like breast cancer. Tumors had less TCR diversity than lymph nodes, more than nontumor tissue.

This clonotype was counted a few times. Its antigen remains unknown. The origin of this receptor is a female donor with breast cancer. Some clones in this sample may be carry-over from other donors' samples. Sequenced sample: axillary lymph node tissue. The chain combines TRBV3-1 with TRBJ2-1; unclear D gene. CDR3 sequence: CASSRLVWNSYNEQFF. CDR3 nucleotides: TGTGCCAGCAGCCGTTTGGTTTGGAACTCCTACAATGAGCAGTTCTTC.